This T cell receptor beta chain was observed in a study of blood T cell repertoires in COVID-19. Per the original methods: Amplifying reference gene primers gave estimates of nucleated cell counts. Here immunoSEQ multiplex PCR was the method, and the copy in TCRdb shows in-frame clones only, minus some. The D gene and trimming were derived from the DNA, and the V and J assignments and clone size from that table. Among tens of thousands of clones listed, more than 85% were seen once. Trimming pared 5 bases from V and 1 base from J, leaving 7 bases between. Germline V CDR1 and CDR2: MNHEY, SVGAGI. The CDR3 runs to 13 residues.

Sequences were obtained from peripheral blood. The clonotype originates from a human donor with active COVID-19. The donor label of this sample is uncertain. The J gene is TRBJ2-3, the V gene TRBV6-5; maybe TRBD2 (5 bases). The CDR3 nucleotides read TGTGCCAGCAGTAGGACTGGCACAGATACGCAGTATTTT. Translated: CASSRTGTDTQYF.